This section outlines one T cell receptor beta chain sequence together with its context. Its specificity is unknown. The sample comes from a study of T cell responses to AZD1222 COVID-19 vaccine. Clones were sequenced by immunoSEQ multiplex PCR, and TCRdb holds only the in-frame ones, with some missing. This table holds approximately 180,000 clones, approximately 90% found once. The study's findings and limits: Among the donors, most were white British and more were female, and clonal diversity was possibly underestimated. Vaccine-associated CD4 TCRs spanned spike, dominant at 160-218 and 743-854. Reports say nearly half of spike-specific TCRs go after unmutated variant regions. Increases in Spike-specific TCR breadth and depth were seen after two AZD1222 doses.

This receptor was taken from an adult in good health. The source was peripheral blood, collected on day 0 of AZD1222 vaccination.

Here the CDR3 reads CASSYNSNSGNTIYF. CDR3 nucleotide sequence: TGTGCCAGCAGTTACAACAGTAACTCTGGAAACACCATATATTTT. The V gene is TRBV6-5, the J gene TRBJ1-3; D unclear. CDR3 length equals 15 residues. CDR1 is MNHEY and CDR2 is SVGAGI in the germline V gene. V dropped 2 bases and J dropped 0 bases, with 8 bases sitting between them.